The rows below give T cell receptor beta chains drawn from one sample of a study of T cells in narcolepsy. Assay used: immunoSEQ multiplex PCR; TCRdb lists only in-frame clones, some missing. The sample has some 30,000 clones, 75% to 90% seen once. The specimen was memory (CD45RA-) CD4+ T cells from blood. These TCRs come from a human donor in good health. Each CDR3 is given with its conserved first and last residue. The order of the fields is J gene, D gene, V gene, clone size, CDR3 DNA, CDR3 protein. A D gene is named only where the DNA matches it firmly. Clone size is shown for a subset of rows, as once, few, many or a class of expanded clone.

J: TRBJ1-2
D: -
V: TRBV6-6
size: few
DNA: TGTGCCAGCAGTTACGGGGGTTATGGCTACACCTTC
CDR3: CASSYGGYGYTF

J: TRBJ2-3
D: TRBD1
V: TRBV7-9
size: -
DNA: TGTGCCAGCTCGCCGTGGGACAGCATAACAGATACGCAGTATTTT
CDR3: CASSPWDSITDTQYF

J: TRBJ2-3
D: TRBD2
V: TRBV7-2
size: -
DNA: TGTGCCAGCAGCTCCCGGCAACTAGCGGGGTTACTAGCAGATACGCAGTATTTT
CDR3: CASSSRQLAGLLADTQYF

J: TRBJ2-3
D: -
V: TRBV13
size: few
DNA: TGTGCCAGCAGCTTAGGGGCCACAGATACGCAGTATTTT
CDR3: CASSLGATDTQYF

J: TRBJ2-7
D: -
V: TRBV9
size: -
DNA: TGTGCCAGCGAGGGCACCTCTGGCTACGAGCAGTACTTC
CDR3: CASEGTSGYEQYF

J: TRBJ1-6
D: TRBD1
V: TRBV5-6
size: few
DNA: TGTGCCAGCAGCTTGGAGACAGGGCCAACCCTCCACTTT
CDR3: CASSLETGPTLHF

J: TRBJ1-1
D: -
V: TRBV18
size: -
DNA: TGTGCCACCTCAGTCGGAGAGAACACTGAAGCTTTCTTT
CDR3: CATSVGENTEAFF

J: TRBJ2-5
D: TRBD2
V: TRBV11-2
size: -
DNA: TGTGCCAGCAGCTTAACGGGGGGACCTCAAGAGACCCAGTACTTC
CDR3: CASSLTGGPQETQYF

J: TRBJ1-6
D: -
V: TRBV5-8
size: -
DNA: TGTGCCAGCAGCCAGGCTTTGAGGGGGGCGCGGTTTAATTCACCCCTCCACTTT
CDR3: CASSQALRGARFNSPLHF

J: TRBJ2-7
D: -
V: TRBV9
size: -
DNA: TGTGCCAGCAGCCCTCTCAGCTCCTACGAGCAGTACTTC
CDR3: CASSPLSSYEQYF

J: TRBJ2-2
D: -
V: TRBV11-2
size: -
DNA: TGTGCCAGCAGCCCGGGGGTGAACACCGGGGAGCTGTTTTTT
CDR3: CASSPGVNTGELFF

J: TRBJ2-7
D: TRBD1
V: TRBV5-6
size: -
DNA: TGTGCCAGCAGTCTTACCGGGACAGCCAACGTGGGGTACTTC
CDR3: CASSLTGTANVGYF

J: TRBJ2-6
D: -
V: TRBV6-1
size: once
DNA: TGTGCCAGCAGTGATGGGCACTCTGGGGCCAACGTCCTGACTTTC
CDR3: CASSDGHSGANVLTF

J: TRBJ1-3
D: -
V: TRBV30
size: -
DNA: TGTGCCACCGCACAGAGCTCTGGAAACACCATATATTTT
CDR3: CATAQSSGNTIYF

J: TRBJ2-3
D: TRBD2
V: TRBV5-4
size: -
DNA: TGTGCCAGCAGCTTGGCGGGGGGGCGGACAGATACGCAGTATTTT
CDR3: CASSLAGGRTDTQYF

J: TRBJ2-7
D: TRBD2
V: TRBV19
size: -
DNA: TGTGCCAGTAGCCCCGGGACTAGTTACGAGCAGTACTTC
CDR3: CASSPGTSYEQYF

J: TRBJ1-1
D: -
V: TRBV10-3
size: -
DNA: TGTGCCATCAGTGAGATTGGAGGTGCCTCTGAAGCTTTCTTT
CDR3: CAISEIGGASEAFF

J: TRBJ2-1
D: -
V: TRBV7-6
size: -
DNA: TGTGCCAGCAGTGAAACCGGGTCCGCAGGTGAGCAGTTCTTC
CDR3: CASSETGSAGEQFF

J: TRBJ1-2
D: TRBD1
V: TRBV7-9
size: -
DNA: TGTGCCAGCAGCTCAACAGACAGGGGCAACTATGGCTACACCTTC
CDR3: CASSSTDRGNYGYTF

J: TRBJ2-5
D: -
V: TRBV4-2
size: -
DNA: TGTGCCAGCAGCCAACCGGGACCTGAAAAGACCCAGTACTTC
CDR3: CASSQPGPEKTQYF

J: TRBJ1-1
D: -
V: TRBV6-1
size: -
DNA: TGTGCCAGCAGTGAGGCGCATGGGGTGAACACTGAAGCTTTCTTT
CDR3: CASSEAHGVNTEAFF

J: TRBJ1-2
D: -
V: TRBV6-5
size: -
DNA: TGTGCCAGCAGTTACTCGAGTAGCCCCGGGGGTGGCTACACCTTC
CDR3: CASSYSSSPGGGYTF

J: TRBJ1-2
D: -
V: TRBV4-3
size: -
DNA: TGCGCCAGCAGCCAGGCTCAGGGTGTCGGCTATGGCTACACCTTC
CDR3: CASSQAQGVGYGYTF

J: TRBJ2-2
D: TRBD1
V: TRBV5-1
size: -
DNA: TGCGCCAGCCGGGACAGAAACACCGGGGAGCTGTTTTTT
CDR3: CASRDRNTGELFF

J: TRBJ2-1
D: -
V: TRBV6-7
size: -
DNA: TGTGCCAGCACCCAGGGGGGCGGGGTCAATGAGCAGTTCTTC
CDR3: CASTQGGGVNEQFF

J: TRBJ1-1
D: -
V: TRBV9
size: -
DNA: TGTGCCAGCAGCGGTGTCCAGGGGATTCACACTGAAGCTTTCTTT
CDR3: CASSGVQGIHTEAFF

J: TRBJ2-2
D: TRBD1
V: TRBV5-1
size: -
DNA: TGCGCCAGCAGGGACAGGGGGCTGGGAACCGGGGAGCTGTTTTTT
CDR3: CASRDRGLGTGELFF

J: TRBJ2-1
D: TRBD2
V: TRBV6-6
size: -
DNA: TGTGCCAGCAGCCCTAGCGGGGGGACGAACAATGAGCAGTTCTTC
CDR3: CASSPSGGTNNEQFF

J: TRBJ2-3
D: -
V: TRBV28
size: -
DNA: TGTGCCAGCAGTTTTGAGTTTATTAGCACAGATACGCAGTATTTT
CDR3: CASSFEFISTDTQYF

J: TRBJ2-7
D: TRBD1
V: TRBV15
size: -
DNA: TGTGCCACGACCAGGGAAAGGGGGCTATACGAGCAGTACTTC
CDR3: CATTRERGLYEQYF

J: TRBJ2-5
D: TRBD2
V: TRBV18
size: -
DNA: TGTGCCAGCTCACCACCTGGGACTAGCAGGGAGACCCAGTACTTC
CDR3: CASSPPGTSRETQYF

J: TRBJ2-5
D: -
V: TRBV12-5
size: -
DNA: TGTGCTAGTGGTTTGCTCCTGGGGGCAGGGACCCAGTACTTC
CDR3: CASGLLLGAGTQYF

J: TRBJ1-1
D: -
V: TRBV4-1
size: -
DNA: TGCGCCAGCAGCCAAGCGTACGGTGAAGCTTTCTTT
CDR3: CASSQAYGEAFF

J: TRBJ2-1
D: TRBD2
V: TRBV7-3
size: -
DNA: TGTGCCAGCAGCTTAATCGGCGGGAGTCACAATGAGCAGTTCTTC
CDR3: CASSLIGGSHNEQFF

J: TRBJ2-7
D: -
V: TRBV7-2
size: -
DNA: TGTGCCAGCAGCCCCTGGACTGGCCTCTACGAGCAGTACTTC
CDR3: CASSPWTGLYEQYF

J: TRBJ2-7
D: -
V: TRBV19
size: -
DNA: TGTGCCAGTAGTATAGGTCCGGCAGGAGCCTACGAGCAGTACTTC
CDR3: CASSIGPAGAYEQYF

J: TRBJ2-5
D: -
V: TRBV5-4
size: -
DNA: TGTGCCAGCAGCGCCCCAAACGGGGAGACCCAGTACTTC
CDR3: CASSAPNGETQYF